The next 12 T cell receptor beta chains were all read from a single sample in a study of T cells in Graves' hyperthyroidism and ophthalmopathy. Regions amplified from RNA transcripts were the TCR beta CDR3 regions. Initially, a first-round RT-PCR of the TCR CDR3 employed the HTBI primer set. TCRdb itself ran the multiplex PCR reads through MiXCR, one entry per CDR3 protein. This sample carries a few hundred thousand distinct CDR3 sequences, about 20% of them seen once, and the ten largest clones take about 30%. Sequencing input: blood. Source of these receptors: a young man with Graves' hyperthyroidism.

The chain has TRBV10-1 and TRBJ2-2, with 7 bases lining up with TRBD1. The CDR3 totals 16 residues. V shed 6 bases and J 2 bases; nucleotides not matched to a gene: 9. Germline loops: CDR1 WNHNN, CDR2 SYGVQD (reference sequence). The CDR3, as DNA: TGCGCCAGCAGCGGGACAGCTTCCTCCAACACCGGGGAGCTGTTTTTT. Protein product: CASSGTASSNTGELFF.

This chain connects TRBV19 to TRBJ2-2; TRBD1 matches 10 bases. This CDR3 spans 16 amino acids. CDR1 LNHDA and CDR2 SQIVND come from the germline V gene (reference sequence). V dropped 3 bases and J dropped 5; count of bases not matched to a gene: 6. DNA for the CDR3: TGTGCCAGTAGTATGCAGACGGGACAGGGGACCGGGGAGCTGTTTTTT. It encodes CASSMQTGQGTGELFF.

Ten or more counts support this clonotype. The chain recombines TRBV11-2 with TRBJ1-5; TRBD1 might be the D (6 bases). This CDR3 spans 12 amino acids. Germline assignment: CDR1 SGHAT and CDR2 FQNNGV. With 4 bases removed from V and 9 bases from J, the gap between germline ends came to 10 bases. This CDR3 reads CASSSDRTPQHF. The CDR3 coding sequence is TGTGCCAGCAGCTCTGACAGGACGCCCCAGCATTTT.

This clonotype has a handful of counts. The chain combines TRBV20-1 with TRBJ1-1, with 7 bases fitting TRBD1. This CDR3 contains 15 residues. CDR1 and CDR2 from the germline V gene are DFQATT and SNEGSKA (reference sequence). V shed 4 bases, J shed 5 bases, and the junction held 13 bases outside the gene matches. In DNA form, the CDR3 reads TGCAGTGCTACCCGACAGGGATGGGTTGGGACTGAAGCTTTCTTT. It yields the protein CSATRQGWVGTEAFF.

This clonotype occurred a few times. The chain has TRBV4-1 and TRBJ2-7; D not certain. This CDR3 has 15 residues. Germline values: CDR1 MGHRA, CDR2 YSYEKL. V was shortened by 0 bases and J by 2 bases, with 11 bases between the two germline ends. CDR3 amino acids: CASSQELRYTYEQYF. As DNA, the CDR3 is TGCGCCAGCAGCCAAGAACTCAGGTACACCTACGAGCAGTACTTC.

There are many counts of this clonotype. The chain couples TRBV27 to TRBJ1-6; no clear D gene. The CDR3 length is 15 residues. V lost 9 bases to trimming and J lost 0 bases, with 12 bases between them. In germline, CDR1 is MNHEY, CDR2 SMNVEV (reference sequence). The CDR3 loop reads CASADPFSYNSPLHF. CDR3 DNA sequence: TGTGCCAGTGCCGACCCCTTCTCCTATAATTCACCCCTCCACTTT.

The V and J genes are TRBV3-1 and TRBJ1-5; 9 bases map to TRBD1. J lost 7 bases, V lost 1 base, and 2 bases had no gene match. This CDR3 is built from 14 residues. Germline lookup yields CDR1 LGHDT and CDR2 YNNKEL (reference sequence). This chain's CDR3 is CASSQGTGEQPQHF. In DNA, the CDR3 is TGTGCCAGCAGCCAAGGGACAGGGGAACAGCCCCAGCATTTT.

The rearrangement joins TRBV5-8 to TRBJ1-1; the D is unclear. The germline CDR1 and CDR2 sequences are SGHTS and YDEGEE. V was cut by 0 bases and J by 9 bases, with 6 bases left in between. The CDR3 is 11 residues long. The CDR3 is CASSLAVQAFF. CDR3 sequence (DNA): TGTGCCAGCAGCTTGGCCGTTCAAGCTTTCTTT.

Turning to this clonotype: The final CDR3 position lacks the conserved phenylalanine or tryptophan, pointing to a likely read error. The V and J genes are TRBV28 and TRBJ1-5; D unresolved. CDR1 and CDR2 (germline): MDHEN, SYDVKM. V gave up 3 bases and J gave up 0 bases, with 18 bases separating them. The CDR3 has 18 residues. This chain's CDR3 is CASSFRQAGRYSNQPQHY. CDR3 sequence (DNA): TGTGCCAGCAGTTTTCGGCAGGCGGGCCGGTATAGCAATCAGCCCCAGCATTAT.

This clonotype was observed a handful of times. The V call is TRBV5-1, the J call TRBJ2-4; 9 nucleotides match TRBD1. Losses at the gene ends were 3 bases for V and 3 bases for J; bases not matched to a gene: 4. CDR1 is SGHRS and CDR2 is YFSETQ in the germline V gene. The CDR3 is 15 residues long. The CDR3 coding sequence is TGCGCCAGCAGCTGGGGGACAGGGATCAAAAACATTCAGTACTTC. This codes for CASSWGTGIKNIQYF.

Only a few counts were recorded for this clonotype. The chain links TRBV29-1 to TRBJ2-2; D is unclear. V lost 6 bases and J lost 1, with 9 bases in between. The CDR3 extends over 13 amino acids. Germline CDR1 is SQVTM and CDR2 is ANQGSEA. CDR3 nucleotides: TGCAGCGTCTACGGACGGAACACCGGGGAGCTGTTTTTT. It specifies CSVYGRNTGELFF.

This clonotype was recorded at least ten times. This CDR3 is CSVLGNPSGANVLTF. CDR3 DNA sequence: TGCAGCGTCCTGGGCAACCCCTCTGGGGCCAACGTCCTGACTTTC. The chain is built from TRBV29-1 and TRBJ2-6; D not certain. Germline loops: CDR1 SQVTM, CDR2 ANQGSEA. The CDR3 extends over 15 amino acids. Trimming removed 6 bases from V and 0 bases from J, with 12 bases in between.